What follows describes a single T cell receptor beta chain. Its antigen is still unknown. Amplification used 60 Vbeta primers and 13 Jbeta primers. Profiling relied on immunoSEQ multiplex PCR, and the TCRdb table lists in-frame clones only, not all of them. The sample lists about 140,000 clones, roughly 79% occurring once. This entry is derived from a study of cytomegalovirus exposure and HLA in healthy donors. Study-level information: From HLA-typed donors, an early data release held roughly 80 million unique TCRs. Of several hundred genotyped donors, about 81% clustered with self-reported Caucasian donors. Regarding the study as a whole: The study carried out a later analysis of TCR beta sequences. It associated some 17,000 of them with specific HLA alleles at a false discovery rate of 0.05. The study designated 150 or so TCR beta chains cytomegalovirus-associated.

V dropped 4 bases and J dropped 1 base, with 9 bases sitting between them. The CDR3 sequence is 14 residues long. Germline lookup yields CDR1 SGHTA and CDR2 FQGTGA. The receptor was isolated from a male donor in good health and CMV-seronegative. The sample was PBMCs. This chain uses TRBV7-3 with TRBJ2-3, with D possibly TRBD2 on 5 matching bases. The CDR3 DNA is TGTGCCAGCAGCTCCGGGGTTGGCACAGATACGCAGTATTTT. Its protein is CASSSGVGTDTQYF.